This TCR beta chain was documented in a study of immune heterogeneity within non-small cell lung tumors. Study-wide results and limits: Patients largely differed in their high-frequency T-cell receptor beta clonotypes. Identical dominant CDR3 beta clonotypes showed recurrence across tumor sites within a patient, and site-unique high-frequency clones were also present.

Germline assignment: CDR1 KGHDR and CDR2 SFDVKD. This CDR3 has 14 residues. The ends were cut back, 4 bases at V and 4 bases at J, with 9 bases in the middle. The sample holds a few counts of this clonotype. Its antigen is currently unknown. The template for each sample was 600 to 650 ng of genomic DNA, which had been extracted from bulk tumor tissue. Several biopsies per primary tumor were taken during surgery, spaced as far apart as possible. Patients underwent curative surgery for untreated, newly diagnosed non-small cell lung cancer. The donor pool consisted of newly diagnosed non-small cell lung cancer patients who were having surgery with curative intent. Multiplex PCR (32 V and 13 J primers) was used to amplify the TCR beta CDR3. Via MiXCR, TCRdb re-called the multiplex PCR reads, giving one row per CDR3 protein. The repertoire has 20,000 to 25,000 distinct CDR3 sequences, under 30% of them found once; the top ten carry around 4.5%.

Material for sequencing was lung tumor tissue. V is TRBV24-1 and J is TRBJ1-4; D perhaps matches TRBD1 (6 bases). The origin of this receptor is a man between 35 and 55 years old with non-small cell lung cancer. In DNA, the CDR3 is TGTGCCACCAGTGAAGGGGGTCATAATGAAAAACTGTTTTTT. Protein: CATSEGGHNEKLFF.